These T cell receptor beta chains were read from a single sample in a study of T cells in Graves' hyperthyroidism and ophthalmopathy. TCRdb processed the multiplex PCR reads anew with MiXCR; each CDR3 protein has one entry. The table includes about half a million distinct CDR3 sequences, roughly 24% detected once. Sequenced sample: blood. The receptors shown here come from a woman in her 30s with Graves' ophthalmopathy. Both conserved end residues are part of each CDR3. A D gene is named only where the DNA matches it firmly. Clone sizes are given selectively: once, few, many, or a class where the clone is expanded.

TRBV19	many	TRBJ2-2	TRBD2	TGTGCCAGTAGTCCCAAGGGAGCGGGGACGAACACCGGGGAGCTGTTTTTT	CASSPKGAGTNTGELFF
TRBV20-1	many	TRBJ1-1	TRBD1	TGCAGTGCTGGGGAGGGGGCCCCTGAAGCTTTCTTT	CSAGEGAPEAFF
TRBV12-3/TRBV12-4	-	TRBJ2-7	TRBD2	TGTGCCAGCACCCTAGCGGGAGGCTCTCGCGAGCAGTACTTC	CASTLAGGSREQYF
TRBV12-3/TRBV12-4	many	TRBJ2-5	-	TGTGCCAGCACCGTAAGGGGGAGAGAGACCCAGTACTTC	CASTVRGRETQYF
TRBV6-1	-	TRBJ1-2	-	TGTGCCAGCAGAAGAAGACAGGAAACGGTTGGCTACACCTTC	CASRRRQETVGYTF
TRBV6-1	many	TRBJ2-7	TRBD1	TGTGCCAGCATCCCCGGGACAGGGGGCGGCGAGCAGTACTTC	CASIPGTGGGEQYF
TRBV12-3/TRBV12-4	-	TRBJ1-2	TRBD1	TGTGCCAGCAGACGCGGACAGGGGGTGGGCGGCTACACCTTC	CASRRGQGVGGYTF
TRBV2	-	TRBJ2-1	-	TGTGCCAGCAATCGGGACGGGGGTTACAATGAGCAGTTCTTC	CASNRDGGYNEQFF
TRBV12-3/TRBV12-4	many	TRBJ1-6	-	TGTGCCAGCACCCTATCGAGGGCAGGATCACTTTGGTCACCCCTCCACTTT	CASTLSRAGSLWSPLHF
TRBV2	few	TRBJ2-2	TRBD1	TGTGCCAGCAGCGCTAGGGGGCAGCTCACCGGGGAGCTGTTTTTT	CASSARGQLTGELFF
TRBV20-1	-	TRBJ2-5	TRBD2	TGCAGTGCTAGAGATCCCCTTTCTAGCGGGGGGGCCGAGACCCAGTACTTC	CSARDPLSSGGAETQYF
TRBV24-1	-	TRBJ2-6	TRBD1	TGTGCCACCAGTGACGGACAGGGGGATGGGGCCAACGTCCTGACTTTC	CATSDGQGDGANVLTF
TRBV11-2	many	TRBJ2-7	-	TGTGCCAGCAGCTTAGACGTGGTCTACGAGCAGTACTTC	CASSLDVVYEQYF
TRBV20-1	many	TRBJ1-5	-	TGCAGTGCCGGCCATCAGCCCCAGCATTTT	CSAGHQPQHF
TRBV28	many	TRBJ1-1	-	TGTGCCAGCCGCTTGAACACTGAAGCTTTCTTT	CASRLNTEAFF
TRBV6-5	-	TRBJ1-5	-	TGTGCCAGCAGTTGGATTAAGGGGGACAATCAGCCCCAGCATTTT	CASSWIKGDNQPQHF
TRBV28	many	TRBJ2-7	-	TGTGCCAGCAGTTCCCCCGGACAGTCACGCTACGAGCAGTACTTC	CASSSPGQSRYEQYF
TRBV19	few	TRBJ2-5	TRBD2	TGTGCCTGTAGTATCCTAGCGGGGGGGCTACAAGAGACCCAGTACTTC	CACSILAGGLQETQYF
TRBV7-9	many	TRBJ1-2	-	TGTGCCAGCAGCCCGACGGTAGGGGGCTACACCTTC	CASSPTVGGYTF
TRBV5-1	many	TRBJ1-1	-	TGCGCCAGCAGCGAAAACAGAAGGGTAGCGGACACTGAAGCTTTCTTT	CASSENRRVADTEAFF
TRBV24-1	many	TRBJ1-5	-	TGTGCCACTTCACACCGGGACAGCAATCAGCCCCAGCATTTT	CATSHRDSNQPQHF
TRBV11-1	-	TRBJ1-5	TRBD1	TGTGCCAGCAGCTTACCCGGGACAGGTGACTTTCCTAGCAATCAGCCCCAGCATTTT	CASSLPGTGDFPSNQPQHF
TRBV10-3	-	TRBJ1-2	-	TGTGCCATCAGTAAAGGAGGTCGGACGTTCGGCGATGGCTACACCTTC	CAISKGGRTFGDGYTF
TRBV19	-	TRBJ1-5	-	TGTGCCAGTAGTATCTCGACATCTAGCAATCAGCCCCAGCATTTT	CASSISTSSNQPQHF
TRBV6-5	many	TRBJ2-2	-	TGTGCCAGCAGTTATAGAAGGGGGGAGCTGTTTTTT	CASSYRRGELFF
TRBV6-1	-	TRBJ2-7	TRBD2	TGTGCCAGCGGGGTTGGCGGGAGTAGCGACGAGCAGTACTTC	CASGVGGSSDEQYF
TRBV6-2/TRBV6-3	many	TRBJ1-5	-	TGTGCCAGCAGTTACTCGAGCCAGATCTATAGCAATCAGCCCCAGCATTTT	CASSYSSQIYSNQPQHF
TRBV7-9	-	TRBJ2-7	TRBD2	TGTGCCAGCAGCCCCGGGACTAGCGGGTTCTCCTACGAGCAGTACTTC	CASSPGTSGFSYEQYF
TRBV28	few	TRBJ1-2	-	TGTGCCAGCAGTATAGGGGAAACTCGAGGCTACACCTTC	CASSIGETRGYTF
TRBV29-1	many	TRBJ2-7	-	TGCAGCCCAATTCCAGGGCGCCTGGGGATGCCCTACGAGCAGTACTTC	CSPIPGRLGMPYEQYF
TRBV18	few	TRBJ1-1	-	TGTGCCAGCTCACCACTGCGGGGACAGAACACTGAAGCTTTCTTT	CASSPLRGQNTEAFF
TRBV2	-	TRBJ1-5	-	TGTGCCAGCGGGTCCAGTCTCAATCAGCCCCAGCATTTT	CASGSSLNQPQHF
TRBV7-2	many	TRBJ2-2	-	TGTGCCAGCAGCTTTGAGCACACCAACACCGGGGAGCTGTTTTTT	CASSFEHTNTGELFF
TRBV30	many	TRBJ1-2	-	TGTGCCTGGGTCCGTAATGCTGGCTACACCTTC	CAWVRNAGYTF
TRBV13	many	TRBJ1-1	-	TGTGCCAGCAGCTCTCCCTTAGGGGGGAGGACTGAAGCTTTCTTT	CASSSPLGGRTEAFF
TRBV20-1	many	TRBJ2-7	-	TGCAGTGCGACGCAGGGGGGGGGAAGGTACGAGCAGTACTTC	CSATQGGGRYEQYF
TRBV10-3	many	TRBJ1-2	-	TGTGCCATCAGTGAGGGGACTGCCTATGGCTACACCTTC	CAISEGTAYGYTF
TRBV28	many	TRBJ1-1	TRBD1	TGTGCCAGCAGTTCCCCAACCACAGGGGGCTTCGAAGCTTTCTTT	CASSSPTTGGFEAFF
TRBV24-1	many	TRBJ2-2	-	TGTGCCACCAGTGATCGCCAGAGTCTGAACACCGGGGAGCTGTTTTTT	CATSDRQSLNTGELFF
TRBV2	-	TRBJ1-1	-	TGTGCCAGACTACAGGGCACTGAAGCTTTCTTT	CARLQGTEAFF
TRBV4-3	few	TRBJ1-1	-	TGCGCCAGCAGCCAAGAGTACCGACCACAGGGTTTGAACACTGAAGCTTTCTTT	CASSQEYRPQGLNTEAFF
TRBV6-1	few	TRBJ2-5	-	TGTGCCAGCAGTGACGGTTCTCTCGGAGACCAAGAGACCCAGTACTTC	CASSDGSLGDQETQYF
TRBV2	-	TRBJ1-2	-	TGTGCCAGCAGTGACGAGGGTGGCGGTGGCTACACCTTC	CASSDEGGGGYTF
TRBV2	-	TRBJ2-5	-	TGTGCCAGCAGTATTCCCACAGGCAGAGAGACCCAGTACTTC	CASSIPTGRETQYF
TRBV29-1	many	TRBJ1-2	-	TGCAGCGTTGAAGGGCAGGGTAGGGGCTATGGCTACACCTTC	CSVEGQGRGYGYTF
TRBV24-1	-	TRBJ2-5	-	TGTGCCACCAGTGATTGGCTGGGGGAGACCCAGTACTTC	CATSDWLGETQYF
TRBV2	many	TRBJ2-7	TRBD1	TGTGCCAGCAAAGGGCAGGGGGCATCCTACGAGCAGTACTTC	CASKGQGASYEQYF
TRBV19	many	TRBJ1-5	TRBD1	TGTGCCAGTAGTCCGGGACAGTCGATTTGGAACTTTCAGCCCCAGCATTTT	CASSPGQSIWNFQPQHF
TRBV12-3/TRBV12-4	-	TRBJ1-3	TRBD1	TGTGCCAGCAGTCCAGGGGGCGGTGGAAACACCATATATTTT	CASSPGGGGNTIYF
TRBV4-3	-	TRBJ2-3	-	TGCGCCAGCAGCCAAGTTAGCGGAGATACGCAGTATTTT	CASSQVSGDTQYF